The 25 T cell receptor beta chains below all came from one sample that was sequenced in a study of CD8+ T cells in alopecia areata (dated by TCRdb to 2016 to 2019). To prepare the library, the immunoSEQ multiplex PCR assay was applied. RNA was extracted from all samples and reverse transcribed into cDNA as template for TCR sequencing. TCRdb's version of the immuneACCESS table is confined to in-frame rearrangements and falls short of the full clone set. An unresolved V gene accounts for under half of the shortfall where checked; the remainder is of unknown origin. The sample table holds under 250,000 clones, of which roughly 56% were seen once. Nearly 5% of the sample rests with the top ten. Material: CD8+ T cells sorted from blood. The receptors were gathered from a human donor in good health.

The chain recombines TRBV7-3 with TRBJ1-2; TRBD1 aligns across 9 bases. The CDR3 is made up of 13 amino acids. After removal of 3 bases from V and 4 bases from J, the junction contained 0 bases not matched to a gene. The germline V gene encodes CDR1 SGHTA and CDR2 FQGTGA. The CDR3 is CASSLDRGYGYTF. CDR3 nucleotide sequence: TGTGCCAGCAGCTTGGACAGGGGCTATGGCTACACCTTC.

The table lists this clone with a few counts. This chain connects TRBV27 to TRBJ1-2, with 7 positions matching TRBD1. With 6 bases clipped from V and 6 bases from J, the junction kept 10 bases outside the gene matches. Germline V CDR1 and CDR2: MNHEY, SMNVEV (reference sequence). The CDR3 extends over 14 amino acids. The CDR3 DNA is TGTGCCAGCAGCCGGTTACCCCAGGGGGATGGCTACACCTTC. The encoded protein is CASSRLPQGDGYTF.

This clone was observed once. This chain uses TRBV30 with TRBJ1-1; D gene unclear. With 3 bases removed from V and 1 base from J, the gap between germline ends came to 9 bases. This CDR3 spans 13 amino acids. Germline CDR1 is GTSNPN and CDR2 is SVGIG (reference sequence). The CDR3 sequence: CAWSLDSNTEAFF. CDR3 coding DNA: TGTGCCTGGAGCCTGGACTCGAACACTGAAGCTTTCTTT.

The chain recombines TRBV30 with TRBJ2-5; D gene uncertain. CDR1 GTSNPN and CDR2 SVGIG come from the germline V gene (reference sequence). V was trimmed by 3 bases and J by 5 bases, leaving 10 bases between them. This CDR3 contains 12 residues. Written as DNA, the CDR3 is TGTGCCTGGAGGGACCCTACGGAGACCCAGTACTTC. As protein: CAWRDPTETQYF.

The rearrangement links TRBV30 to TRBJ1-1; D is unresolved. In germline, CDR1 is GTSNPN, CDR2 SVGIG (reference sequence). The CDR3 sequence is 13 residues long. V gave up 0 bases and J gave up 4 bases, with 9 bases separating them. Here the CDR3 DNA reads TGTGCCTGGAGTGTACTAGGGCCCACTGAAGCTTTCTTT. It yields the protein CAWSVLGPTEAFF.

The V call is TRBV2, the J call TRBJ2-6, with D hard to call. V was trimmed by 9 bases and J by 0 bases, leaving 3 bases between them. The CDR3 spans 12 residues. Looked up from germline, CDR1 is SNHLY and CDR2 is FYNNEI. The CDR3 nucleotides are TGTGCCAGAGACTCTGGGGCCAACGTCCTGACTTTC. Protein sequence: CARDSGANVLTF.

The chain carries TRBV27 and TRBJ1-2; 7 bases are shared with TRBD1. CDR1 and CDR2 from the germline V gene are MNHEY and SMNVEV (reference sequence). With 3 bases clipped from V and 4 bases from J, the junction kept 5 bases outside the gene matches. There are 14 residues in the CDR3. CDR3 sequence: CASSLGQKGYGYTF. CDR3 bases: TGTGCCAGCAGTTTGGGACAGAAAGGCTATGGCTACACCTTC.

V and J are TRBV9 and TRBJ1-5; TRBD1 aligns across 12 bases. Looked up from germline, CDR1 is SGDLS and CDR2 is YYNGEE. Germline trimming cut 4 bases from V and 7 bases from J; bases unmatched to any gene: 9. CDR3 size: 16 residues. CDR3 nucleotides: TGTGCCAGCAGCACCGGGACAGGGGGCGCAGGGCAGCCCCAGCATTTT. Protein sequence: CASSTGTGGAGQPQHF.

In its sample, this clone was seen a few times. V gene TRBV6-5 combines with J gene TRBJ2-5; D is ambiguous. Trimming took off 0 bases at V and 1 base at J, with 9 bases between the two ends. The V gene's germline CDR1 is MNHEY and CDR2 SVGAGI. This CDR3 contains 15 residues. Here the CDR3 DNA reads TGTGCCAGCAGTTACTCGGACGCACCCCAAGAGACCCAGTACTTC. Amino acids: CASSYSDAPQETQYF.

About this clone: In the same sample, other DNA sequences code for this CDR3. This chain uses TRBV27 with TRBJ2-1, with no clear D. CDR3 length: 13 amino acids. Germline assignment: CDR1 MNHEY and CDR2 SMNVEV (reference sequence). V gave up 4 bases and J gave up 0 bases, with 4 bases separating them. For the CDR3, the DNA is TGTGCCAGCAGTTATAACTCCTACAATGAGCAGTTCTTC. Translation gives CASSYNSYNEQFF.

This clone was recorded a few times. The sample has other DNA sequences that encode this CDR3 too. The chain has TRBV7-9 and TRBJ2-7; D gene ambiguous. The germline V and J ends were trimmed by 5 bases and 0 bases, with 5 bases remaining between them. The CDR3 consists of 12 residues. Looked up from germline, CDR1 is SEHNR and CDR2 is FQNEAQ (reference sequence). CDR3: CASSGDSYEQYF. CDR3 DNA sequence: TGTGCCAGCAGCGGGGACTCCTACGAGCAGTACTTC. The whole variable domain, remainder taken from reference TRBV7-9 and TRBJ2-7, is DTGVSQNPRHKITKRGQNVTFRCDPISEHNRLYWYRQTLGQGPEFLTYFQNEAQLEKSRLLSDRFSAERPKGSFSTLEIQRTEQGDSAMYLCASSGDSYEQYFGPGTRLTVT.

The chain combines TRBV5-6 with TRBJ2-5; maybe TRBD2 (5 bases). CDR1 and CDR2 from the germline V gene are SGHDT and YYEEEE. The CDR3 spans 14 residues. V lost 0 bases, J lost 4 bases, and 10 bases lay in between. CDR3 bases: TGTGCCAGCAGCTTGGCCAATCGGGGAGAGACCCAGTACTTC. Amino acids: CASSLANRGETQYF.

V is TRBV27 and J is TRBJ2-7, with D perhaps being TRBD1 or TRBD2 (5 bases each). Germline-derived CDR1 and CDR2 are MNHEY and SMNVEV (reference sequence). V was cut by 2 bases and J by 6 bases, with 11 bases left in between. This CDR3 spans 13 amino acids. CDR3 amino acids: CASSLGGKAEQYF. In DNA, the CDR3 is TGTGCCAGCAGTTTAGGGGGTAAGGCCGAGCAGTACTTC.

This clone turned up a few times. The genes are TRBV13 and TRBJ1-1, with D maybe TRBD1 (5 bases). Germline values: CDR1 PRHDT, CDR2 FYEKMQ (reference sequence). With 2 bases removed from V and 7 bases from J, the gap between germline ends came to 17 bases. The CDR3 has 15 amino acids. The CDR3 is CASSLSGRELREAFF. Here the CDR3 DNA reads TGTGCCAGCAGCTTATCGGGCAGGGAACTCCGTGAAGCTTTCTTT.

The chain couples TRBV9 to TRBJ2-7; D gene unclear. This CDR3 region has 13 residues. Germline CDR1 SGDLS, CDR2 YYNGEE. The V and J ends lost 0 bases and 10 bases respectively, with 14 bases between them. CDR3 region: CASSVASGDPQYF. CDR3 in DNA: TGTGCCAGCAGCGTAGCTTCGGGTGACCCACAGTACTTC.

The CDR3 is CASSVQGKILTGANVLTF. As DNA, the CDR3 is TGTGCCAGCAGTGTCCAGGGTAAAATCCTCACTGGGGCCAACGTCCTGACTTTC. This rearrangement joins TRBV2 to TRBJ2-6, with D maybe TRBD1 (5 bases). Per germline, CDR1 SNHLY and CDR2 FYNNEI. Trimming shortened V by 4 bases and J by 2 bases, and 18 bases separated the two germline ends. This CDR3 spans 18 amino acids.

This clone has more than one count but fewer than ten. The chain uses TRBV27 and TRBJ2-7; 11 bases fit TRBD1. The J segment lost 0 bases and the V segment lost 6 bases, leaving 4 bases of the junction unmatched. The CDR3 covers 15 residues. Germline V gene lookup returns CDR1 MNHEY and CDR2 SMNVEV (reference sequence). Written as DNA, the CDR3 is TGTGCCAGCAGCCCTGGACAGGGGGCCTCCTACGAGCAGTACTTC. It translates to CASSPGQGASYEQYF.

This chain uses TRBV27 with TRBJ2-7; tentative D call: TRBD1 (6 bases). The CDR3 totals 12 residues. Germline values: CDR1 MNHEY, CDR2 SMNVEV (reference sequence). Trimming left V 5 bases short and J 4 bases short, with 9 bases between. The CDR3: CASSPQGYEQYF. The CDR3 nucleotides read TGTGCCAGCAGTCCACAGGGTTACGAGCAGTACTTC.

This chain's CDR3 is CASSHSGGGPDTQYF. In DNA, the CDR3 is TGTGCCAGCAGCCATAGCGGGGGGGGTCCAGATACGCAGTATTTT. The chain employs TRBV7-8 and TRBJ2-3; the match to TRBD2 covers 11 bases. Germline CDR1 reads SGHVS; CDR2 reads FQNEAQ. With 5 bases clipped from V and 4 bases from J, the junction kept 5 bases outside the gene matches. The length of the CDR3 is 15 residues.

The chain employs TRBV5-4 and TRBJ2-5, with D possibly matching TRBD1 (5 bases). With 4 bases removed from V and 3 bases from J, the gap between germline ends came to 16 bases. Germline V gives CDR1 SGHNT, CDR2 YYREEE (reference sequence). This CDR3 spans 15 amino acids. The CDR3 region has the DNA TGTGCCAGCAGCCAAACTACCACACAGGAAGAGACCCAGTACTTC. Its protein product is CASSQTTTQEETQYF.

This clone has a handful of counts. J is TRBJ1-6 and V is TRBV6-1; D possibly corresponds to TRBD1 (5 bases). The CDR3 is 17 amino acids. Germline assignment: CDR1 MNHNS and CDR2 SASEGT. Between the trimmed V and J ends, which lost 3 bases and 8 bases, there was a span of 20 bases. CDR3 region: CASSESERGWQDSPLHF. CDR3 nucleotides: TGTGCCAGCAGTGAGTCTGAGCGGGGCTGGCAGGATTCACCCCTCCACTTT.

This clone was picked up a small number of times. The rearrangement uses TRBV19 and TRBJ2-7; D uncertain. CDR1 and CDR2 from the germline V gene are LNHDA and SQIVND (reference sequence). Trimming removed 4 bases at V and 6 bases at J, with 7 bases between. The CDR3 contains 11 residues. The CDR3 nucleotides are TGTGCCAGTAGTAATGGCGTCGAGCAGTACTTC. This translates into CASSNGVEQYF.

The chain has TRBV13 and TRBJ2-2; D gene uncertain. Trimming pared 3 bases from V and 3 bases from J, leaving 5 bases between. This CDR3 has 13 amino acids. CDR1 and CDR2 (germline): PRHDT, FYEKMQ (reference sequence). The CDR3 region is CASSFLDTGELFF. CDR3 sequence (DNA): TGTGCCAGCAGCTTTTTGGACACCGGGGAGCTGTTTTTT.

This clone was seen a few times. The rearrangement joins TRBV19 to TRBJ2-1; either TRBD1 or TRBD2 may fit D (5 bases each). The CDR3 length is 14 residues. With 5 bases removed from V and 4 bases from J, the gap between germline ends came to 12 bases. CDR1 is LNHDA, CDR2 SQIVND, per germline (reference sequence). CDR3 loop: CASSPEDTYNEQFF. In DNA form, the CDR3 reads TGTGCCAGTAGTCCGGAGGACACTTACAATGAGCAGTTCTTC.

This clone has only a few counts. The chain has TRBV27 and TRBJ1-2, with TRBD1 identical over 9 bases. The V gene's germline CDR1 is MNHEY and CDR2 SMNVEV (reference sequence). There are 12 residues in the CDR3. After removal of 8 bases from V and 10 bases from J, the junction contained 8 bases not matched to a gene. CDR3 nucleotides: TGTGCCAGCGGGGGACAGGGAAAGGACTACACCTTC. Translation: CASGGQGKDYTF.